A selection of T cell receptor beta chains follows, all from one sample in a study of preoperative IRX-2 immunotherapy in early breast cancer. Measured with immunoSEQ multiplex PCR; TCRdb has only the in-frame clones, and not every one. The sample shows roughly 34,000 clones, roughly 90% of them seen only once. The sample here was tumor tissue, taken after IRX-2 immunotherapy. These receptors were obtained from a human donor with breast cancer. The CDR3 runs from the conserved cysteine through the conserved F or W. The D gene is left open where the match is weak. The size of a clone is reported for some rows only, either as once, few or many, or as a class for expanded clones.

D	V	length	size	J	DNA	CDR3
.	TRBV6-8	13	.	TRBJ1-2	TGTGCCAGCAGCCAGGACACCCGCTATGGCTACACCTTC	CASSQDTRYGYTF
.	TRBV28	15	once	TRBJ2-2	TGTGCCACAGCCCCGCTGTTCGCGAACACCGGGGAGCTGTTTTTT	CATAPLFANTGELFF
TRBD1	TRBV15	16	.	TRBJ1-3	TGTGCCACCAGCTTGCCCGGGACAGGGAGTGGAAACACCATATATTTT	CATSLPGTGSGNTIYF
.	TRBV6-8	16	.	TRBJ1-3	TGTGCCAGCAGTTACTCGAGGGACACCTCTGGAAACACCATATATTTT	CASSYSRDTSGNTIYF
.	TRBV29-1	15	.	TRBJ2-2	TGCAGCGTTGCCGGTACGAGCGGAAACACCGGGGAGCTGTTTTTT	CSVAGTSGNTGELFF
TRBD2	TRBV11-3	15	.	TRBJ2-3	TGTGCCAGCAGCTCTAGCGGGGGAGTCACAGATACGCAGTATTTT	CASSSSGGVTDTQYF
.	TRBV6-8	16	few	TRBJ2-4	TGTGCCAGCAGGGCGGCGGTAGGGGACGGGGAAAACATTCAGTACTTC	CASRAAVGDGENIQYF
.	TRBV6-7	14	.	TRBJ1-2	TGTGCCAGCAGTTACTCCGCCAGGGAGGATGGCTACACTTTC	CASSYSAREDGYTF
.	TRBV6-8	13	.	TRBJ1-5	TGTGCCAGCAAAGTGAATAGCAATCAGCCCCAGCATTTT	CASKVNSNQPQHF
.	TRBV18	16	once	TRBJ2-4	TGTGCCAGCTCACCGGGTGACGGGGTAGCCAAAAACATTCAGTACTTC	CASSPGDGVAKNIQYF
TRBD2	TRBV7-6	15	.	TRBJ2-1	TGTGCCAGCAGCTTGGGGGGACTAGCGGGAGTTGAGCAGTTCTTC	CASSLGGLAGVEQFF
.	TRBV6-8	15	once	TRBJ1-3	TGTGCCAGCAGTCCCGGGACAACCTCTGGAAACACCATATATTTT	CASSPGTTSGNTIYF
.	TRBV6-1	15	once	TRBJ1-2	TGTGCCAGCAGTGAAGCGCTCCCAGTTCTAGCTGGCTACACCTTC	CASSEALPVLAGYTF
TRBD2	TRBV19	17	.	TRBJ2-3	TGTGCCAGTAGTACGGCGGGACTAGCGGCTCCCACAGATACGCAGTATTTT	CASSTAGLAAPTDTQYF
.	TRBV6-8	13	.	TRBJ1-2	TGTGCCAGCAGTTTTACGTCTAACTATGGCTACACCTTC	CASSFTSNYGYTF
TRBD2	TRBV28	15	.	TRBJ2-5	TGTGCCAGCAGCGAGCTAGCGGGGGACCAAGAGACCCAGTACTTC	CASSELAGDQETQYF
.	TRBV28	15	.	TRBJ1-3	TGTGCCAGCAGTTCGTTGGACAGCTCTGGAAACACCATATATTTT	CASSSLDSSGNTIYF
.	TRBV11-3	18	few	TRBJ2-2	TGTGCCAGCAGCTTAGATTGGTCGACGGGGCGGGTATCCGGGGAGCTGTTTTTT	CASSLDWSTGRVSGELFF
.	TRBV18	13	.	TRBJ1-2	TGTGCCAGCTCACCACCGTCCGGCCCCGGCTACACCTTC	CASSPPSGPGYTF
.	TRBV1	15	.	TRBJ2-1	TGCGCCAGCAGCCAAATAGTGACAGGGGGAGGTGAGCAGTTCTTC	CASSQIVTGGGEQFF